Below, one TCR beta chain is given with its context. TCRdb's table, derived via immunoSEQ multiplex PCR, lists solely in-frame clones and lacks some. The sample gives about 220,000 clones, 86% of which show up once; about 9.4% is in the top ten. This record comes from a study of blood T cell repertoires in COVID-19. Source material: peripheral blood. This sequence originates from a woman in her forties or fifties with COVID-19, enrolled during active disease.

The CDR3 DNA is TGCGCCAGCAGCCTGAAGACAGGCTACTCTGGAAACACCATATATTTT. It translates to CASSLKTGYSGNTIYF. The V gene is TRBV5-1, the J gene TRBJ1-3, with D possibly being TRBD1 (6 bases). The length of the CDR3 is 16 residues. Germline-derived CDR1 and CDR2 are SGHRS and YFSETQ. V lost 4 bases, J lost 0 bases, and 14 bases lay in between. Based on the CDR3 plus reference TRBV5-1 and TRBJ1-3, the full variable domain is KAGVTQTPRYLIKTRGQQVTLSCSPISGHRSVSWYQQTPGQGLQFLFEYFSETQRNKGNFPGRFSGRQFSNSRSEMNVSTLELGDSALYLCASSLKTGYSGNTIYFGEGSWLTVV.